Below are 16 T cell receptor beta chains sequenced from a single sample in a study of naive and memory T cell subsets (dated by TCRdb to about 2017). These TCRs' antigens remain unknown. The library was produced with UMI-ligation and nested PCR. TCRdb names Illumina MiSeq as the instrument used. The beta constant-region primer consisted of an equimolar mixture of two oligonucleotides that together covered TRBC1 and TRBC2. The ligated cDNA went through four rounds of PCR with nested alpha and beta constant-region primers together with the SP2 primer. TCRdb took the public reads, trimmed them with fastp at Q25, ran MiXCR for clone calling and kept in-frame beta chains. When rows share a CDR3 protein, they turn into one entry using the most common DNA and genes. The sample table contains 150,000 or so distinct CDR3 sequences; only one count was recorded for approximately 22% of them. Jointly, the top ten make up 0.09% to 0.13% of the sample.

Findings and caveats that apply to the study as a whole: A few larger clonotypes were present in naive repertoires, especially CD8 naive repertoires, and these clonotypes were possibly memory cells re-expressing CD45RA.

Sequenced sample: naive CD4+ T cells from blood. In light of the paper, this sample's cell subset or site label describes: naive T cells, CD45RA high CD27+. These receptors were obtained from a human donor in good health.

The chain employs TRBV4-1 and TRBJ2-5; D is perhaps TRBD1 or TRBD2 (5 bases each). CDR1 is MGHRA, CDR2 YSYEKL, per germline. The V gene lost 1 base and the J gene lost 2 bases, with 8 bases spanning the gap. The CDR3 covers 14 residues. The CDR3 protein is CASSQGGAQETQYF. The CDR3 DNA is TGCGCCAGCAGCCAAGGAGGGGCGCAAGAGACCCAGTACTTC.

A note on this clonotype: The germline gene is not matched at one end of the junction; a read error may be the cause. The J gene is TRBJ2-1, the V gene TRBV7-7; D is uncertain. CDR1 and CDR2 from the germline V gene are SSHAT and FNYEAQ (reference sequence). The CDR3 length is 16 residues. CDR3: CASSLVGRVGANEQFF. In nucleotides, the CDR3 is TGTGCTAGCAGCTTAGTCGGTAGGGTAGGAGCCAATGAGCAGTTCTTC.

In this sample, this clonotype turned up many times. The chain joins TRBV5-1 to TRBJ2-2; perhaps TRBD1 as D (6 bases). Germline loops: CDR1 SGHRS, CDR2 YFSETQ. V lost 4 bases and J 1 base, leaving 11 bases between the germline ends. CDR3 size: 15 residues. The CDR3, as DNA: TGCGCCAGCAGCCCGACAGGAAAGAACACCGGGGAGCTGTTTTTT. It translates to CASSPTGKNTGELFF.

This clonotype appeared a few times. J is TRBJ2-1 and V is TRBV5-1; 7 bases are shared with TRBD1. The germline V gene encodes CDR1 SGHRS and CDR2 YFSETQ. V dropped 5 bases and J dropped 8; count of bases not matched to a gene: 13. The CDR3 has 15 amino acids. As DNA, the CDR3 is TGCGCCAGCAGTCGCCTTACAGGGGTCGGGGATGAGCAGTTCTTC. Its protein product is CASSRLTGVGDEQFF. The full variable domain, rest sourced from reference TRBV5-1 and TRBJ2-1, is KAGVTQTPRYLIKTRGQQVTLSCSPISGHRSVSWYQQTPGQGLQFLFEYFSETQRNKGNFPGRFSGRQFSNSRSEMNVSTLELGDSALYLCASSRLTGVGDEQFFGPGTRLTVL.

This sequence joins TRBV15 and TRBJ2-2; TRBD2 agrees at 8 bases. With 1 base clipped from V and 6 bases from J, the junction kept 7 bases outside the gene matches. This CDR3 contains 16 residues. Germline CDR1 reads LNHNV; CDR2 reads YYDKDF (reference sequence). The CDR3 sequence is CATSRGTGTSAGELFF. The CDR3 DNA reads as TGTGCCACCAGCAGAGGCACCGGGACTAGTGCCGGGGAGCTGTTTTTT. Combining the CDR3 with reference TRBV15 and TRBJ2-2 gives the whole variable domain DAMVIQNPRYQVTQFGKPVTLSCSQTLNHNVMYWYQQKSSQAPKLLFHYYDKDFNNEADTPDNFQSRRPNTSFCFLDIRSPGLGDTAMYLCATSRGTGTSAGELFFGEGSRLTVL.

This chain joins TRBV5-1 and TRBJ1-5; 9 nucleotides align to TRBD1. Trimming took 4 bases from V and 4 from J; bases not matched to a gene: 6. This CDR3 spans 15 amino acids. Germline CDR1 SGHRS, CDR2 YFSETQ. CDR3 nucleotide sequence: TGCGCCAGCAGCCTGGATGGACAGGGGAATCAGCCCCAGCATTTT. Protein product: CASSLDGQGNQPQHF. The whole variable domain, filled in from reference TRBV5-1 and TRBJ1-5, reads KAGVTQTPRYLIKTRGQQVTLSCSPISGHRSVSWYQQTPGQGLQFLFEYFSETQRNKGNFPGRFSGRQFSNSRSEMNVSTLELGDSALYLCASSLDGQGNQPQHFGDGTRLSIL.

This clonotype was observed a handful of times. The chain has TRBV29-1 and TRBJ2-5; D possibly uses TRBD1 or TRBD2 (5 bases each). Germline V CDR1 and CDR2: SQVTM, ANQGSEA. V was clipped by 3 bases and J by 4 bases, with 9 bases between them. The CDR3 is made up of 12 amino acids. The CDR3 DNA reads TGCAGCGTTGAGGGGCTAGCAGAGACCCAGTACTTC. Translated: CSVEGLAETQYF.

The sample holds many counts of this clonotype. The chain recombines TRBV3-2 with TRBJ2-7; TRBD2 reflects the table's D call only, with no check against the DNA. TRBV3-2 is a pseudogene. The CDR3 consists of 16 residues. CDR3 residues: CASSQEGREGVCEQYF. The CDR3 region has the DNA TGTGCCAGCAGCCAAGAGGGGCGGGAGGGTGTGTGCGAGCAGTACTTC.

This clonotype occurred a few times. The rearrangement links TRBV7-9 to TRBJ2-3; unclear D gene. The CDR3 runs to 15 residues. Germline CDR1 and CDR2: SEHNR and FQNEAQ (reference sequence). The ends were cut back, 5 bases at V and 1 base at J, with 13 bases in the middle. The CDR3 region has the DNA TGTGCCAGCAGCCGGCGTCCTTCTGGCACAGATACGCAGTATTTT. Its translation is CASSRRPSGTDTQYF.

V gene TRBV19 combines with J gene TRBJ2-1, with 8 bases lining up with TRBD1. The germline V gene has CDR1 LNHDA and CDR2 SQIVND (reference sequence). V shed 10 bases and J 4 bases; nucleotides not matched to a gene: 6. The CDR3 runs 13 residues. The CDR3 DNA sequence: TGTGCCACCGACAGGGGCTATTACAATGAGCAGTTCTTC. This encodes CATDRGYYNEQFF.

The gene calls are TRBV7-2 and TRBJ1-6, with unresolved D. Germline CDR1 reads SGHTA; CDR2 reads FQGNSA. Trimming left V 4 bases short and J 9 bases short, with 16 bases between. CDR3 length equals 15 residues. For the CDR3, the DNA is TGTGCCAGCAGCTATTCCCGGGAACGAACTTCACCCCTCCACTTT. As protein: CASSYSRERTSPLHF.

This clonotype was seen a handful of times. The chain recombines TRBV5-1 with TRBJ1-2; 7 bases are a match to TRBD1. With V trimmed by 1 base and J by 5 bases, 2 bases remained unmatched. This CDR3 has 13 amino acids. Germline V gene data show CDR1 as SGHRS and CDR2 as YFSETQ. The CDR3 DNA reads TGCGCCAGCAGCTTGACAGGGGAGTATGGCTACACCTTC. Translating gives CASSLTGEYGYTF.

The rearrangement links TRBV12-3 or TRBV12-4 to TRBJ1-4, with D uncertain. This CDR3 is 15 amino acids long. Deletions cut 6 bases from V and 9 bases from J, with 20 bases between. CDR3 DNA sequence: TGTGCCAGCAGATCGGTGGGGATAGATGAGAAAAAACTGTTTTTT. It is translated as CASRSVGIDEKKLFF.

There are many counts of this clonotype. The chain carries TRBV6-2 or TRBV6-3 and TRBJ2-7; D gene unclear. This CDR3 comprises 13 residues. V was pared by 6 bases and J by 5 bases, with 14 bases between. The germline V gene has CDR1 MNHEY and CDR2 SVGEGT. CDR3 sequence (DNA): TGTGCCAGCAGAAGCGTGGGGTCCGACGAGCAGTACTTC. This gives the protein CASRSVGSDEQYF.

This clonotype was detected a few times. The rearrangement uses TRBV5-4 and TRBJ1-2; 8 bases align to TRBD1. The CDR3 length is 14 residues. The trim removed 4 bases at V and 4 bases at J, leaving 6 bases unmatched. Germline V lookup: CDR1 SGHNT, CDR2 YYREEE (reference sequence). CDR3 sequence reads: CASSPGQGLYGYTF. In DNA form, the CDR3 reads TGTGCCAGCAGCCCCGGACAGGGACTCTATGGCTACACCTTC.

This clonotype was seen more than once but under ten times. The rearrangement links TRBV6-2 or TRBV6-3 to TRBJ2-2; D uncertain. V lost 6 bases, J lost 1 base, and 9 bases lay in between. The CDR3 covers 14 residues. CDR1 and CDR2 (germline): MNHEY, SVGEGT. The chain's CDR3 is CASRERLNTGELFF. Here the CDR3 DNA reads TGTGCCAGCAGGGAAAGATTGAACACCGGGGAGCTGTTTTTT.